This is a list of T cell receptor beta chains from one sample in a study of metastatic and nonmetastatic thyroid tumors. TCRdb re-called the PCR reads with MiXCR. The table lists about 11,000 clones, 28% of them singletons. Sequencing input: tumor tissue. Receptors originate from a male donor with papillary thyroid cancer or a benign thyroid nodule (not recorded which). Some clones in this sample may be carry-over from other donors' samples. The CDR3 runs from the conserved cysteine through the conserved F or W. The D gene is left open where the match is weak. Clone size is given for some rows only: seen once, a few or many times, or a class if the clone is expanded.

V gene	clone size	J gene	D gene	CDR3 protein	CDR3 DNA
TRBV5-1	medium-sized	TRBJ2-1	TRBD2	CASSPSGGGSYNEQFF	TGCGCCAGCAGCCCGTCGGGGGGGGGCTCCTACAATGAGCAGTTCTTC
TRBV19	-	TRBJ1-1	TRBD1	CASRTRDRGQVDTEAFF	TGTGCCAGTAGGACCCGGGACAGGGGGCAGGTGGACACTGAAGCTTTCTTT
TRBV20-1	once	TRBJ1-1	-	CSAREIQGREAFF	TGCAGTGCTAGAGAAATCCAGGGCAGGGAAGCTTTCTTT
TRBV28	few	TRBJ2-7	TRBD1	CASSTGTGAHEQYF	TGTGCCAGCAGTACCGGGACAGGGGCCCACGAGCAGTACTTC
TRBV28	medium-sized	TRBJ2-2	TRBD2	CASSLAGVDTGELFF	TGTGCCAGCAGTTTGGCGGGGGTCGACACCGGGGAGCTGTTTTTT
TRBV7-8	many	TRBJ2-1	-	CASSPSGFSSYNEQFF	TGTGCCAGCAGCCCCTCAGGATTTAGCTCCTACAATGAGCAGTTCTTC
TRBV30	-	TRBJ1-1	-	CAWTLTGTIGEAFF	TGTGCCTGGACGCTAACCGGGACAATCGGTGAAGCTTTCTTT
TRBV28	many	TRBJ2-5	TRBD2	CASGLASGVTQYF	TGTGCCAGCGGCCTCGCTAGCGGGGTGACCCAGTACTTC
TRBV7-2	-	TRBJ2-1	TRBD1	CASSFDRAYNEQFF	TGTGCCAGCAGCTTCGACAGGGCTTACAATGAGCAGTTCTTC
TRBV20-1	many	TRBJ2-1	TRBD2	CSARGEREKIRNEQFF	TGCAGTGCTAGAGGTGAGCGGGAGAAGATTAGGAATGAGCAGTTCTTC
TRBV20-1	many	TRBJ1-2	-	CSATPESPSPLSYGYTF	TGCAGTGCTACCCCCGAATCCCCTAGTCCCCTTTCCTATGGCTACACCTTC
TRBV19	-	TRBJ1-1	-	CASSPLPFIWSGTEAFF	TGTGCCAGTAGCCCCCTCCCATTTATCTGGAGTGGCACTGAAGCTTTCTTT
TRBV7-2	-	TRBJ2-5	-	CASSAQWMWQETQYF	TGTGCCAGCAGCGCACAGTGGATGTGGCAAGAGACCCAGTACTTC
TRBV7-9	medium-sized	TRBJ1-4	-	CASREGRTNEKLFF	TGTGCCAGCAGAGAGGGCAGGACTAATGAAAAACTGTTTTTT
TRBV20-1	-	TRBJ2-3	-	CSARGHTDTQYF	TGCAGTGCTAGAGGGCACACAGATACGCAGTATTTT
TRBV12-3/TRBV12-4	medium-sized	TRBJ1-5	-	CASSLAEYSNQPQHF	TGTGCCAGCAGTTTAGCAGAGTATAGCAATCAGCCCCAGCATTTT
TRBV28	-	TRBJ1-2	-	CASSSNGGYGYGYTF	TGTGCCAGCAGTTCGAACGGAGGTTATGGCTATGGCTACACCTTC
TRBV7-8	once	TRBJ2-2	-	CASSLPQGGNGELFF	TGTGCCAGCAGCTTACCGCAGGGGGGGAACGGGGAGCTGTTTTTT
TRBV7-2	medium-sized	TRBJ2-2	TRBD1	CASTGTGLSGGELFF	TGTGCCTCAACCGGGACAGGGCTATCCGGCGGGGAGCTGTTTTTT
TRBV19	medium-sized	TRBJ2-2	TRBD1	CASSPWTGTNTGELFF	TGTGCCAGTAGTCCATGGACAGGAACGAACACCGGGGAGCTGTTTTTT
TRBV5-1	-	TRBJ1-1	-	CASSLGGGSFTEAFF	TGCGCCAGCAGCTTGGGGGGTGGAAGTTTCACTGAAGCTTTCTTT
TRBV12-3/TRBV12-4	medium-sized	TRBJ1-2	TRBD1	CASSLRQGAGGYTF	TGTGCCAGCAGTTTGCGGCAGGGGGCAGGAGGCTACACCTTC
TRBV6-2/TRBV6-3	many	TRBJ1-5	-	CASSLPGTVGNQPQHF	TGTGCCAGCAGTCTTCCGGGCACAGTTGGCAATCAGCCCCAGCATTTT
TRBV7-2	many	TRBJ2-5	TRBD2	CASSSYTSGQETQYF	TGTGCCAGCAGCTCCTACACTAGCGGACAAGAGACCCAGTACTTC
TRBV6-2/TRBV6-3	-	TRBJ2-7	TRBD2	CASSYPRLAGASGQYF	TGTGCCAGCAGTTACCCCAGACTAGCGGGGGCGTCCGGGCAGTACTTC
TRBV12-3/TRBV12-4	medium-sized	TRBJ1-6	-	CASSSNSPLHF	TGTGCCAGCAGTTCCAATTCACCCCTCCACTTT
TRBV2	-	TRBJ2-1	-	CASRAGPTPNEQFF	TGTGCCAGCAGGGCGGGACCGACGCCAAATGAGCAGTTCTTC
TRBV20-1	medium-sized	TRBJ1-5	-	CSAFRGPGTAQHF	TGCAGTGCATTCAGGGGCCCAGGTACGGCCCAGCATTTT
TRBV30	-	TRBJ2-7	-	CASRGGREQYF	TGTGCCTCGAGGGGGGGACGGGAGCAGTACTTC
TRBV13	-	TRBJ2-7	-	CASSARLGLKVYEQYF	TGTGCCAGCAGCGCCCGGCTCGGTCTCAAGGTTTACGAGCAGTACTTC
TRBV12-3/TRBV12-4	few	TRBJ2-7	-	CASRGDSGPYEQYF	TGTGCCAGCAGGGGGGACAGCGGGCCCTACGAGCAGTACTTC
TRBV11-2	medium-sized	TRBJ2-1	TRBD2	CASSFNGARGRRNEQFF	TGTGCCAGCAGCTTCAATGGGGCTCGCGGGAGGAGAAATGAGCAGTTCTTC
TRBV6-1	many	TRBJ1-3	-	CASSATGTSGNTIYF	TGTGCCAGCAGCGCTACCGGGACCTCTGGAAACACCATATATTTT
TRBV20-1	-	TRBJ1-2	TRBD1	CSSKTFGQGNYGYTF	TGCAGTTCAAAAACATTCGGACAGGGGAACTATGGCTACACCTTC
TRBV4-1	-	TRBJ1-3	-	CASRGDSGNTIYF	TGCGCCAGTCGGGGGGACTCTGGAAACACCATATATTTT
TRBV19	-	TRBJ2-1	-	CASSIDGSSNEQFF	TGTGCCAGTAGTATAGACGGGAGCAGCAATGAGCAGTTCTTC
TRBV6-6	few	TRBJ1-6	-	CASSYSPRGALHF	TGTGCCAGCAGTTACTCACCCCGAGGTGCCCTCCACTTT
TRBV6-1	medium-sized	TRBJ2-7	TRBD2	CASSPNAAGGRYEQYF	TGTGCCAGCAGCCCTAACGCAGCGGGAGGACGCTACGAGCAGTACTTC
TRBV7-2	-	TRBJ1-6	TRBD1	CASSSQGVYSPLHF	TGTGCCAGCAGCTCACAGGGGGTGTATTCACCCCTCCACTTT
TRBV25-1	-	TRBJ1-2	-	CASSDIGANYGYTF	TGTGCCAGCAGTGATATAGGGGCTAACTATGGCTACACCTTC